This T cell receptor (beta chain) stems from a study of blood T cell repertoires in COVID-19. Germline loops: CDR1 KGHDR, CDR2 SFDVKD. Trimming removed 3 bases from V and 7 bases from J, with 8 bases in between. The CDR3 is 12 amino acids. Sequencing used immunoSEQ multiplex PCR; TCRdb keeps in-frame clones, though not all of them. The sample has roughly 140,000 clones; 75% to 90% are singletons. This chain connects TRBV24-1 to TRBJ1-2; D is unresolved. This clonotype was obtained from a man between 65 and 79 years old who had recovered from COVID-19. The specimen was peripheral blood. CDR3 coding DNA: TGTGCCACCAGTGATACGGGAATTGGCTACACCTTC. This translates into CATSDTGIGYTF.